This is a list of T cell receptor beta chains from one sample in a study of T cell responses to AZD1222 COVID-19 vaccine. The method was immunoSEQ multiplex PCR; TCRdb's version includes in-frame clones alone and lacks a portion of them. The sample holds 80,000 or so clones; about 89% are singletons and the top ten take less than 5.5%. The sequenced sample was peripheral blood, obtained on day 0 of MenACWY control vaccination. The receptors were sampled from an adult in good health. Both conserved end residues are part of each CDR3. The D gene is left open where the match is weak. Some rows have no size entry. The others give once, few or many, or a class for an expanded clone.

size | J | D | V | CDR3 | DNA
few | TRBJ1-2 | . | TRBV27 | CASGFSAAGYTF | TGTGCCAGCGGATTCAGTGCTGCAGGCTACACCTTC
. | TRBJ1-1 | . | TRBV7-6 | CASSFDREAFF | TGTGCCAGCAGCTTCGACAGGGAAGCTTTCTTT
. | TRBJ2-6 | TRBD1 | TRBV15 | CATGAYRDRVSSGANVLTF | TGTGCCACCGGGGCGTATCGGGACAGGGTCTCCTCTGGGGCCAACGTCCTGACTTTC
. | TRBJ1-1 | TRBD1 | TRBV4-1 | CASSPWTGTKTEAFF | TGCGCCAGCAGCCCATGGACAGGGACGAAGACTGAAGCTTTCTTT
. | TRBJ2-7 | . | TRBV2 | CASRVQLRGEQYF | TGTGCCAGCAGGGTTCAGTTGCGGGGAGAGCAGTACTTC
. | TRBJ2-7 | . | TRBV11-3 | CASRGPGGSYEQYF | TGTGCCAGCAGGGGCCCAGGGGGGTCCTACGAGCAGTACTTC
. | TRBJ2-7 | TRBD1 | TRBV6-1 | CASSEAQRDRDF | TGTGCCAGCAGTGAAGCTCAGAGGGACAGAGACTTC
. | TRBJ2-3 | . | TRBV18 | CASSPPSGGTDTQYF | TGTGCCAGCTCACCACCTAGCGGCGGCACAGATACGCAGTATTTT
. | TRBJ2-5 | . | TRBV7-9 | CASSFTETQYF | TGTGCCAGCAGCTTTACGGAGACCCAGTACTTC
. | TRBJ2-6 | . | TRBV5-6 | CASSLEGHNSGANVLTF | TGTGCCAGCAGCTTGGAAGGACACAACTCTGGGGCCAACGTCCTGACTTTC
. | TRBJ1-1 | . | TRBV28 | CASFTTFF | TGTGCCAGTTTCACGACTTTCTTT
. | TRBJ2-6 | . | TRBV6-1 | CASSEMEGRSGANVLTF | TGTGCCAGCAGTGAAATGGAGGGCCGCTCTGGGGCCAACGTCCTGACTTTC
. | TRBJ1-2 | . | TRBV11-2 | CASSLALGRNYGYTF | TGTGCCAGCAGCTTAGCTCTAGGGAGAAACTATGGCTACACCTTC
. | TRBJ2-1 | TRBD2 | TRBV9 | CASSVAYRGGEQFF | TGTGCCAGCAGCGTAGCCTACCGGGGGGGTGAGCAGTTCTTC
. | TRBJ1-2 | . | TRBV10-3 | CAISEGGGYGYTF | TGTGCCATCAGTGAAGGCGGTGGCTATGGCTACACCTTC
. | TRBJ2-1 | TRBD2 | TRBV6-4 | CASSKGLDGYYNEQFF | TGTGCCAGCAGCAAGGGACTAGACGGATATTACAATGAGCAGTTCTTC
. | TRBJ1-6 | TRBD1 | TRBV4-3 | CASSQEGTGVSPLHF | TGCGCCAGCAGCCAAGAAGGGACAGGGGTGTCACCCCTCCACTTT
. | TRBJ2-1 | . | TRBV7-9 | CASSWGREIDEQFF | TGTGCCAGCTCGTGGGGACGGGAGATCGATGAGCAGTTCTTC
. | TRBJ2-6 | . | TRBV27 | CASSPETASGANVLTF | TGTGCCAGCAGTCCCGAGACGGCCTCTGGGGCCAACGTCCTGACTTTC
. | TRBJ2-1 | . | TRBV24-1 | CATSETGNEQFF | TGTGCCACCAGCGAAACTGGAAATGAGCAGTTCTTC